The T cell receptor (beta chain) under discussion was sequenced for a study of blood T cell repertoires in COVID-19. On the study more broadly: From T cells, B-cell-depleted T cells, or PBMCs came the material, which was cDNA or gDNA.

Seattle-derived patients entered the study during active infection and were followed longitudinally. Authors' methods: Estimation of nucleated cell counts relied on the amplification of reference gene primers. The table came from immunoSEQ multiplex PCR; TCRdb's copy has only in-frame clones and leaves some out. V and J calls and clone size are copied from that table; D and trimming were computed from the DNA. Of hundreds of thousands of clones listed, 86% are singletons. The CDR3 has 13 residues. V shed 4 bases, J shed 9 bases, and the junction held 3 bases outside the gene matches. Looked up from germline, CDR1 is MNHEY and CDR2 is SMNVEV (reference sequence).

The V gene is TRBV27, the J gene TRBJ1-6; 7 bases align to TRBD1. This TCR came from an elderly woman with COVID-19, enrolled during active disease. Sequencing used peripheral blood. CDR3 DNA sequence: TGTGCCAGCAGTTGGCAGGGGGGTTCACCCCTCCACTTT. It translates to CASSWQGGSPLHF.